The text below deals with one T cell receptor (beta chain). Its antigen is still unknown. CDR1 is SGHTA and CDR2 is FQGNSA in the germline V gene. The CDR3 consists of 14 residues. V lost 2 bases and J lost 4, with 12 bases in between. The entry originates in a study of T cell responses to AZD1222 COVID-19 vaccine. Study overall: The study pooled second doses at about 4 or about 12 weeks. Regarding the study as a whole: Nearly half of unique spike-specific TCRs reportedly avoided B.1.351 and B.1.1.7 mutated regions.

Sequenced by immunoSEQ multiplex PCR; TCRdb stores in-frame clones only, minus some. The sample holds some 92,000 clones; approximately 90% are singletons and the top ten take 7.5%. The source was peripheral blood, collected on day 0 of AZD1222 vaccination. The V gene is TRBV7-2, the J gene TRBJ2-7; D tentatively fits TRBD1 or TRBD2 (5 bases each). This sequence originates from an adult in good health. The CDR3 coding sequence is TGTGCCAGCAGCTTACCCAGGGAGCGGTACGAGCAGTACTTC. It codes for CASSLPRERYEQYF.